A single sample gave rise to the 15 T cell receptor beta chains below, sequenced in a study of T cells after yellow fever vaccination (dated by TCRdb to the late 2010s). The library was obtained by 5' RACE. Reads for this sample came from an Illumina NovaSeq 6000. The raw public reads went through TCRdb reprocessing: fastp at Q25, MiXCR clone calling, in-frame beta chains kept. Every distinct CDR3 protein forms one entry, paired with its most common genes and DNA. This sample has about 310,000 distinct CDR3 sequences in its table, and around 3.9% of those were observed once. The ten largest clones add up to roughly a quarter of the sample. The treatment or condition label corresponds to: live attenuated yellow fever vaccine strain. Sample: PBMCs, taken on the day of the yellow fever booster vaccination. Source of these receptors: a man between 18 and 29 years old who received the YFV17D yellow fever vaccine.

This clonotype was counted at least ten times. The rearrangement uses TRBV7-2 and TRBJ2-7, with D unclear. CDR3 size: 14 residues. Germline values: CDR1 SGHTA, CDR2 FQGNSA. V lost 3 bases to trimming and J lost 6 bases, with 15 bases between them. The CDR3 region has the DNA TGTGCCAGCAGCTTCGGGCTAGAGTCGACCGAGCAGTACTTC. Protein product: CASSFGLESTEQYF.

This clonotype was observed at least ten times. This chain links TRBV15 with TRBJ2-2, with a possible D match to TRBD1 (5 bases). Trimming cost V 5 bases and J 2 bases, with 9 bases left between them. The germline CDR1 and CDR2 sequences are LNHNV and YYDKDF (reference sequence). The CDR3 is 14 amino acids. Here the CDR3 reads CATSGADNTGELFF. The CDR3 bases are TGTGCCACCAGCGGGGCAGATAACACCGGGGAGCTGTTTTTT. The whole variable domain, filled in from reference TRBV15 and TRBJ2-2, reads DAMVIQNPRYQVTQFGKPVTLSCSQTLNHNVMYWYQQKSSQAPKLLFHYYDKDFNNEADTPDNFQSRRPNTSFCFLDIRSPGLGDTAMYLCATSGADNTGELFFGEGSRLTVL.

This chain uses TRBV2 with TRBJ2-1; D remains unclear. The length of the CDR3 is 9 residues. Germline V gene data show CDR1 as SNHLY and CDR2 as FYNNEI. The CDR3 region is CIGDNEQFF. The CDR3 DNA is TGTATTGGCGACAATGAGCAGTTCTTC.

The rearrangement links TRBV7-9 to TRBJ2-3; 9 positions agree with TRBD2. CDR3 length: 15 amino acids. Germline CDR1 is SEHNR and CDR2 is FQNEAQ (reference sequence). V lost 5 bases, J lost 4 bases, and 7 bases stayed unmatched. The CDR3 nucleotides are TGTGCCAGCAGCATACCGGGACTAGCCTCAGATACGCAGTATTTT. Translating gives CASSIPGLASDTQYF.

This clonotype was seen ten or more times. V usage is TRBV2 and J usage is TRBJ2-7, with D perhaps matching TRBD1 (5 bases). Trimming stripped 4 bases from V and 4 bases from J, with 14 bases between. CDR3 length: 14 residues. CDR1 is SNHLY, CDR2 FYNNEI, per germline. CDR3 coding DNA: TGTGCCAGCAGTGTAAGGCAGGGAAATTACGAGCAGTACTTC. It is translated as CASSVRQGNYEQYF.

This clonotype was observed at least ten times. The genes are TRBV7-9 and TRBJ2-1; the match to TRBD2 covers 12 bases. CDR1 is SEHNR and CDR2 is FQNEAQ in the germline V gene (reference sequence). J gave up 8 bases and V 5 bases, and 10 bases lay outside the gene matches. The CDR3 is 16 amino acids. The CDR3 bases are TGTGCCAGCAGCAACGGAGGTCTAGCGGGGGGGCATGAGCAGTTCTTC. This gives the protein CASSNGGLAGGHEQFF.

This clonotype has more than one count but fewer than ten. The V call is TRBV7-2, the J call TRBJ1-2, with TRBD1 matching over 8 bases. CDR1 and CDR2 (germline): SGHTA, FQGNSA. V lost 7 bases to trimming and J lost 4 bases; unmatched junction nucleotides: 8. CDR3 size: 14 residues. CDR3 DNA: TGTGCCAGCATCCTCGGACAGGGCGTCTATGGCTACACCTTC. It codes for CASILGQGVYGYTF.

This clonotype was found many times. This rearrangement joins TRBV7-2 to TRBJ1-5, with 11 bases identical to TRBD1. V shed 2 bases, J shed 6 bases, and the junction held 6 bases outside the gene matches. Germline values: CDR1 SGHTA, CDR2 FQGNSA. The length of the CDR3 is 16 residues. As DNA, the CDR3 is TGTGCCAGCAGCTTAAATGGACAGGGGGCCTTTCAGCCCCAGCATTTT. It encodes CASSLNGQGAFQPQHF. The variable domain in full, with the rest retrieved from reference TRBV7-2 and TRBJ1-5, is GAGVSQSPSNKVTEKGKDVELRCDPISGHTALYWYRQSLGQGLEFLIYFQGNSAPDKSGLPSDRFSAERTGGSVSTLTIQRTQQEDSAVYLCASSLNGQGAFQPQHFGDGTRLSIL.

The table lists this clonotype with many counts. CDR3: CASSTSSAGTSTDTQYF. The DNA of the CDR3 is TGCGCCAGCAGCACCTCATCAGCGGGGACAAGCACAGATACGCAGTATTTT. This chain links TRBV5-1 with TRBJ2-3; a weak D match, TRBD2 (7 bases). Trimming pared 4 bases from V and 0 bases from J, leaving 18 bases between. This CDR3 comprises 17 residues. The germline V gene has CDR1 SGHRS and CDR2 YFSETQ.

This clonotype was found many times. This rearrangement joins TRBV4-3 to TRBJ1-1; D is perhaps TRBD1 (5 bases). CDR1 and CDR2 from the germline V gene are LGHNA and YSLEER. Deletions cut 1 base from V and 3 bases from J, with 15 bases between. This CDR3 has 16 residues. CDR3 sequence (DNA): TGCGCCAGCAGCCAAGTCTTAGGTCGAGGGGACACTGAAGCTTTCTTT. This sequence encodes CASSQVLGRGDTEAFF.

The rearrangement links TRBV4-1 to TRBJ2-5, with 7 bases fitting TRBD1. The junction had 7 bases not matched to a gene; V was cut back by 4 bases and J by 2 bases. There are 15 residues in the CDR3. CDR1 MGHRA and CDR2 YSYEKL come from the germline V gene. The CDR3 region has the DNA TGCGCCAGCAGCCCCGGGGACAGCGTGCAAGAGACCCAGTACTTC. Amino acids: CASSPGDSVQETQYF.

This clonotype was counted many times. The gene calls are TRBV21-1 and TRBJ2-3; TRBD1 is the table's D call, not checked against the DNA. TRBV21-1 is deemed a pseudogene. The CDR3 is 12 amino acids. The chain's CDR3 is CARKMGGGTQYF. As DNA, the CDR3 is TGTGCCAGGAAAATGGGCGGGGGAACGCAGTATTTT.

This clonotype was observed at least ten times. The chain recombines TRBV4-1 with TRBJ2-1; D unclear. V shed 3 bases and J shed 4 bases, with 7 bases lying between them. The CDR3 contains 13 residues. In germline, CDR1 is MGHRA, CDR2 YSYEKL. The CDR3 DNA reads as TGCGCCAGCAGCCACCGGCTGTACAATGAGCAGTTCTTC. Its protein product is CASSHRLYNEQFF.

This clonotype was recorded many times. The rearrangement joins TRBV4-1 to TRBJ2-1; D tentatively reads TRBD1 or TRBD2 (7 bases each). The CDR3 length is 17 residues. Germline lookup yields CDR1 MGHRA and CDR2 YSYEKL. The V end lost 6 bases, the J end lost 0 bases, and 18 bases lay between the germline ends. CDR3 loop: CASRHPGGGGSYNEQFF. In DNA, the CDR3 is TGCGCCAGCAGGCACCCAGGGGGGGGCGGCTCCTACAATGAGCAGTTCTTC.

The V call is TRBV19, the J call TRBJ2-1, with a possible D match to TRBD1 (6 bases). Germline assignment: CDR1 LNHDA and CDR2 SQIVND (reference sequence). CDR3 size: 15 residues. With 9 bases removed from V and 0 bases from J, the gap between germline ends came to 15 bases. The CDR3: CASATGFSSYNEQFF. The CDR3 bases are TGTGCCAGCGCCACAGGGTTTAGCTCCTACAATGAGCAGTTCTTC.